Described below is a single T cell receptor beta chain sequence and its context. Its antigen is still unknown. No base-level quality is on record; no much larger clone is a single base apart. The CDR3 regions of human TCRbeta chains were analyzed by immunosequencing. The authors' analysis ran thus. TCRs in the repertoires were matched against a reference library of SARS-CoV-2-specific TCRs that had been generated with the MIRA antigen-specificity platform. Breadth was defined as the fraction of unique TCRs that were SARS-CoV-2-associated. Depth was defined as the fraction of total T cells that were SARS-CoV-2-associated. Using the MIRA data, each spike-specific TCR was assigned both to the spike region to which the TCR was reactive and to a CD4 or CD8 class. Log10-transformed breadth and depth values were compared by one-way ANOVA with Sidak's multiple comparisons tests. Drawn from immuneACCESS, this table holds only the in-frame rearrangements with V and J called that TCRdb kept. Clones are partly lost; checked studies trace under half to an unresolved V gene and leave the rest unexplained. For V, J and clone size, that table is used; D and trimming come from the DNA. The sample table records under 150,000 clones; around 90% of these occur just once. The top ten hold around 5.1% of the sample.

This specimen belongs to a study of T cell responses to AZD1222 COVID-19 vaccine (dated by TCRdb to 2020 to 2023). A note on the overall study: AZD1222 recipients with second doses at about 4 weeks or about 12 weeks were pooled, because spike-specific TCR depth and breadth did not differ between schedules. TCR sequencing was performed for approximately 240 trial participants, of whom about 200 were given two doses of AZD1222 and some 25 were given two doses of MenACWY control vaccine. Trial participants were enrolled by age into subgroups of 18-55, 56-69 and 70-plus years, and around 150, 29 and 61 TCR-sequenced participants, respectively, were included in these subgroups.

The time point label of this sample denotes: baseline before first vaccination. Vaccinee samples were obtained from the UK trials COV001 and COV002, which included a single-blind randomized controlled phase 2/3 trial of AZD1222 (ChAdOx1 nCoV-19) in healthy adults. Trial participant PBMC samples were collected at day 0 and day 28 after the second dose for TCRbeta chain sequencing. Results and caveats for the whole study, not just this receptor: Conclusions about previously exposed vaccinees were limited because only a handful of AZD1222 recipients were SARS-CoV-2 seropositive at baseline. Because no day 14 peak-response samples were available, the repertoires could be characterized only after the peak T cell response. After two AZD1222 doses, spike-specific TCR breadth and depth were significantly higher than at day 0 and than in MenACWY recipients. In the small 56-69-year group, the increase in depth fell short of significance, most likely because of low power. The whole spike protein was spanned by vaccine-associated CD4 TCRs, and dominant responses were seen in regions 160-218 and 743-854. Nearly half of unique spike-specific TCRs reportedly recognized epitopes outside regions mutated in the B.1.351 and B.1.1.7 variants. Participants were mostly white British, with more females than males. The authors suggested clonal diversity may have been underestimated.

The source was peripheral blood, collected on day 0 of AZD1222 vaccination. This clonotype was sampled from an adult in good health.

For the CDR3, the sequence is CSVEGLRGRNTEAFF. The nucleotide sequence is TGCAGCGTTGAAGGGTTGAGGGGACGGAACACTGAAGCTTTCTTT. The chain is made from TRBV29-1 and TRBJ1-1; TRBD1 might be the D gene, on 5 matching bases. V is pared back by 1 base and J by 1 base, with 13 bases lying between the germline termini. CDR1 SQVTM and CDR2 ANQGSEA are derived from the germline V gene. The CDR3 sequence holds 15 residues, the cysteine and phenylalanine included. Just CDR3 DNA is preserved here, 45 bases in frame from base 1.